This T cell receptor (beta chain) is from a study of CD8+ T cells in alopecia areata. Study outcomes and limitations: A large proportion of expanded lesional clones were detected persisting in scalp and blood during tofacitinib.

As to this clone: Its antigen is as yet unknown.

The treatment: oral pan-JAK inhibitor, 5-10 mg twice daily. Germline V gene sequence: CDR1 SGHDN, CDR2 FVKESK. This CDR3 spans 16 amino acids. The V segment lost 0 bases and the J segment 2 bases; nucleotides outside the gene matches: 6. TCR sequencing used cDNA made by reverse transcription of extracted RNA. The repertoire was sequenced with immunoSEQ multiplex PCR; TCRdb's copy has only in-frame clones and lacks some. The sample yields approximately 100,000 clones, just under 60% seen once. The sequence came from a human donor with alopecia areata. The rearrangement uses TRBV14 and TRBJ2-5; TRBD1 aligns across 7 bases. The sample in question was CD8+ T cells sorted from blood, obtained at approximately week 60, from a patient treated with tofacitinib. This CDR3 reads CASSQETGTVQETQYF. Here the CDR3 DNA reads TGTGCCAGCAGCCAAGAAACCGGGACAGTACAAGAGACCCAGTACTTC.